Included here is one TCR beta chain sequence, with context. This clonotype was seen only a few times. Its binding antigen is unknown. The record has no base qualities; no much larger clone is one base away. This entry belongs to a study of healthy donors' naive CD4 and CD8 T cells (dated by TCRdb to between 2014 and 2017). About the investigation overall: Donors were selected to cover three age groups (20-25, 40-50 and 60-70 years, several each), with a mean age of roughly 43, and half of the donors were female. To examine how TCR variation is linked to lineage commitment, the study sequenced rearranged TCR alpha and beta chains from naive CD4+ and CD8+ T cells. For TCR alpha, a new primer set was designed to cover all functional IMGT alpha gene variants, and all other steps followed the beta-chain workflow. The donors were HLA-typed by sequencing at HLA-A, -B, -C, -DRB1, -DQB1 and -DPB1, using the SBTexcellerator protocol, an ABI3130xl analyzer and SBTengine software. The peripheral blood mononuclear cells came from 15 to 20 individuals who were healthy and unrelated.

Summary of the overall study and its limitations: In both chains, CD4+ lineage was associated with a positively charged CDR3, and CD8+ lineage was associated with a negatively charged CDR3. The study did not directly address whether homeostatic proliferation of naive T cells might have biased the repertoire. Alpha and beta chains were sequenced in bulk and could not be paired, so combined chain effects were not evaluated. About 13% of the variance in CD4/CD8 propensity appeared to be explained jointly by V genes, J genes and CDR3 charge, in a largely additive manner. Bias between naive CD4+ and CD8+ cells was reportedly observed for most V and J gene segments, consistently across donors and independently of HLA genotype.

Sequenced on a 454 GS FLX Titanium. A previously published linear amplification protocol was used to construct TCR libraries from 400 to 550 ng of total RNA. Sequencing was performed on the Roche/454 Genome Sequencer with Titanium chemistry. The study's own analysis went as follows. Over 75,000 rearranged TCR alpha transcripts were sequenced from roughly 5 of the healthy donors. Unique TCR clonotypes were defined by the CDR3 junction under IMGT nomenclature, and duplicate transcripts were removed. CD4 versus CD8 status was modeled on V and J genes by logistic regression in R 2.13.0, with adjustment for donor effects and Bonferroni correction for multiple testing. Using fastp at Q25 and MiXCR, TCRdb reprocessed the public reads and kept productive beta chains. Every distinct CDR3 protein forms one entry, paired with its most common genes and DNA. V and J calls and clone size were set by TCRdb, not the authors. The sample table lists some 190,000 distinct CDR3 sequences, about four fifths of them with a count of one. The top ten clonotypes cover around 2% of the sample.

CDR1 and CDR2 are drawn from the germline V gene: SQVTM, ANQGSEA. The CDR3 starts with the cysteine, ends with the phenylalanine, and has 14 residues. The read is trimmed to its CDR3 DNA, 42 bases read in frame from base 1. V ends up 4 bases short and J 2 bases short, with an unmatched junction base count of 6. Cells with a CD4+CD8-CD45RO-CD45RA+ profile were isolated by FACS and defined as naive CD4+ T cells, and those with a CD8+CD4-CD45RA+CD27bright profile were defined as naive CD8+ T cells. Sorting used antibodies against CD4 (RPA-T4), CD8 (SK1), CD27 (O323), CD45RA (HI100) and CD45RO (UCHL1). The specimen sequenced was naive CD4+ and CD8+ T cells sorted from blood, pooled from several donors. According to the study, the label for this sample's cell subset or site signals: FACS-sorted naive CD4+ (CD45RO-CD45RA+) and naive CD8+ (CD45RA+CD27bright) T cells. The TCR originated in a pool of human donors in good health; the sample pools cells from several healthy donors. The rearrangement combines TRBV29-1 with TRBJ2-7, with 9 middle bases fitting TRBD1. For the CDR3, the sequence is CSVVETGGTYEQYF. The nucleotide sequence is given as TGCAGCGTTGTAGAGACAGGGGGAACCTACGAGCAGTACTTC.